This T cell receptor (beta chain) was observed in a study of tumor and adjacent non-tumor tissue in lung cancer. Turning to the study itself: Patients comprised over 9 adenocarcinoma, a couple of squamous cell carcinoma and 1 small cell lung cancer. Patients were aged about 31 to 85, 9 to 10 men and 5 women, stage I to III.

A remark on this clonotype: Germline is not matched at one junction end, which may reflect a read error.

Three rounds of nested PCR, following a modified ARM-PCR protocol, produced the TCRbeta library. TCRdb re-called the multiplex PCR reads through MiXCR, storing one row per CDR3 protein. The data show fewer than 120,000 distinct CDR3 sequences, over 75% seen once. The template was RNA from unsorted bulk tissue. CDR1 and CDR2 (germline): SGHAT, FQNNGV. The CDR3 has 14 amino acids. The V and J genes are TRBV11-2 and TRBJ1-1; no reliable D call. The sequence was obtained from a man between 65 and 85 years old with non-small cell lung cancer. The sequencing sample was made of lung tumor tissue. The CDR3 loop reads CASSFANSRNTEAF. The CDR3 DNA follows: TGTGCCAGCAGCTTCGCCAATTCAAGGAACACTGAAGCTTTT.